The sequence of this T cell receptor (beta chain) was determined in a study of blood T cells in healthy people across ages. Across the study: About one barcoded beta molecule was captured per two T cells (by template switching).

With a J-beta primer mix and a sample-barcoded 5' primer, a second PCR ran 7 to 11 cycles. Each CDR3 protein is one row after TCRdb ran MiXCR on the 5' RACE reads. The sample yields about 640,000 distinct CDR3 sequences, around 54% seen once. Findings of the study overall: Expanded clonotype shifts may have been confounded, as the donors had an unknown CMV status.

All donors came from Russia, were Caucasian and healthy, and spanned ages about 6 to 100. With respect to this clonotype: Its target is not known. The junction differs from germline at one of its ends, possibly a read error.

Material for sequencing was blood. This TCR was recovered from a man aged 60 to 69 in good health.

The CDR3 DNA follows: TGTTCCAGCAGGCGACTAGCGGGGGGGGAGACCCAGTACTTC. This encodes CSSRRLAGGETQYF. The chain uses TRBV6-5 and TRBJ2-5, with 14 bases identical to TRBD2. The CDR3 contains 14 residues. Germline loops: CDR1 MNHEY, CDR2 SVGAGI.